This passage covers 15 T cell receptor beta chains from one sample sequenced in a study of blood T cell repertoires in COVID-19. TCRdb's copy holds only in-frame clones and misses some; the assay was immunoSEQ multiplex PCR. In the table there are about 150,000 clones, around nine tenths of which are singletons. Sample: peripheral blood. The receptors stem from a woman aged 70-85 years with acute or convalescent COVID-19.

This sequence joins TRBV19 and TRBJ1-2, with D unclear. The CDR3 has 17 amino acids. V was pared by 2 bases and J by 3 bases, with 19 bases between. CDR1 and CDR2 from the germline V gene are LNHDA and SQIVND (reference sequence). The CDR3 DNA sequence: TGTGCCAGTAGTATAACTGGATTTACGGGAAACTACTATGGCTACACCTTC. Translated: CASSITGFTGNYYGYTF. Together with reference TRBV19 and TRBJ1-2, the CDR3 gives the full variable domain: DGGITQSPKYLFRKEGQNVTLSCEQNLNHDAMYWYRQDPGQGLRLIYYSQIVNDFQKGDIAEGYSVSREKKESFPLTVTSAQKNPTAFYLCASSITGFTGNYYGYTFGSGTRLTVV.

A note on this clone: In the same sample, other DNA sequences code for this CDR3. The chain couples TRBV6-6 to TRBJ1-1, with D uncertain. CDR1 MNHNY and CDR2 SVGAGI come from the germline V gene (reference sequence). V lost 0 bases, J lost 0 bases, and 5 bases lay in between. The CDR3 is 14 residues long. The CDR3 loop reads CASSYSRVNTEAFF. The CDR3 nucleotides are TGTGCCAGCAGTTACTCGCGGGTGAACACTGAAGCTTTCTTT.

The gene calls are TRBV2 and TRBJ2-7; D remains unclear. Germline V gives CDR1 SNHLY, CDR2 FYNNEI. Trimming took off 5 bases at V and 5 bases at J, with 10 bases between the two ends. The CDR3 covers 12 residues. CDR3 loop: CASSPLGHEQYF. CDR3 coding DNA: TGTGCCAGCAGTCCGCTAGGCCACGAGCAGTACTTC.

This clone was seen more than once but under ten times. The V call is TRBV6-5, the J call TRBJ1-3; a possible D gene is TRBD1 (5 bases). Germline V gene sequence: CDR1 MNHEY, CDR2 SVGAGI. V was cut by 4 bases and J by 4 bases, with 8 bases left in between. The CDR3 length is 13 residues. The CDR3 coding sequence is TGTGCCAGCAGTTTACAGGAGGGAAACACCATATATTTT. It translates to CASSLQEGNTIYF.

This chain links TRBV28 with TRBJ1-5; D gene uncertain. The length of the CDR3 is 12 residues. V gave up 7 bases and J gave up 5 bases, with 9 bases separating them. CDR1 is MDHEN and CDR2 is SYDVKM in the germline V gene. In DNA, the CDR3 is TGTGCCAGCACTCAAACGGATCAGCCCCAGCATTTT. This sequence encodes CASTQTDQPQHF.

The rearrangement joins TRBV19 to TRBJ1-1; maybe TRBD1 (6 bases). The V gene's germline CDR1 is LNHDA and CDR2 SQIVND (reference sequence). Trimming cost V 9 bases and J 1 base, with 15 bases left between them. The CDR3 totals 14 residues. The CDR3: CASQRVGGNTEAFF. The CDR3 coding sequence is TGTGCCAGCCAACGGGTAGGGGGGAACACTGAAGCTTTCTTT.

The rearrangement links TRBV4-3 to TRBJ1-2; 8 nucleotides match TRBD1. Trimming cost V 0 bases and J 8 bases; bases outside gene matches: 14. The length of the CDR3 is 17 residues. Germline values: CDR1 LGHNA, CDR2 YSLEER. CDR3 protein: CASSQDLEDRELFGYTF. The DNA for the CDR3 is TGCGCCAGCAGCCAAGATCTGGAGGACAGGGAATTGTTCGGCTACACCTTC.

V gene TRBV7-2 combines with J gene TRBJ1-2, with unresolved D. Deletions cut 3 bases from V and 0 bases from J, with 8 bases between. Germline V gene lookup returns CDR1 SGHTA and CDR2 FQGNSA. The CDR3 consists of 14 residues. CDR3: CASSFSRSNYGYTF. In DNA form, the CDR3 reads TGTGCCAGCAGCTTTTCTCGTTCTAACTATGGCTACACCTTC.

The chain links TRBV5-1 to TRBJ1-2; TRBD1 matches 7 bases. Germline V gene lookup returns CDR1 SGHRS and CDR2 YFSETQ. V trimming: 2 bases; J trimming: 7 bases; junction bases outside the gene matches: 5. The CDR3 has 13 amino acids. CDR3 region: CASSFEGGGGYTF. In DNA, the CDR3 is TGCGCCAGCAGCTTTGAAGGGGGCGGTGGCTACACCTTC.

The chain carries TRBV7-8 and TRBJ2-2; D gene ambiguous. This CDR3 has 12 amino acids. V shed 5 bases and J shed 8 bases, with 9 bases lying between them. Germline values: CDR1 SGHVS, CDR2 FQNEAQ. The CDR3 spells CASSPRRGELFF. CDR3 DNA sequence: TGTGCCAGCAGCCCTAGGAGAGGGGAGCTGTTTTTT. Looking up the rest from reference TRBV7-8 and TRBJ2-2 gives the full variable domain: GAGVSQSPRYKVAKRGQDVALRCDPISGHVSLFWYQQALGQGPEFLTYFQNEAQLDKSGLPSDRFFAERPEGSVSTLKIQRTQQEDSAVYLCASSPRRGELFFGEGSRLTVL.

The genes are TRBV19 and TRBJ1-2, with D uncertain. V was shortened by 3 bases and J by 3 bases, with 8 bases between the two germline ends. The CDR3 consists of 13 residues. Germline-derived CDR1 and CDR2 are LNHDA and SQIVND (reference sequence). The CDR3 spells CASSIRGYYGYTF. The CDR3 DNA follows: TGTGCCAGTAGTATTCGGGGTTACTATGGCTACACCTTC.

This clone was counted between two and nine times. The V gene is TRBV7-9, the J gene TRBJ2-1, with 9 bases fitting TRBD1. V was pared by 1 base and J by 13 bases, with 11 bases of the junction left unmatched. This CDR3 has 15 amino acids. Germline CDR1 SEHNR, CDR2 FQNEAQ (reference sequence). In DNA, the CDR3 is TGTGCCAGCAGCTTAGTGGGACAGGGTCGGTCCAGTCAGTTCTTC. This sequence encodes CASSLVGQGRSSQFF.

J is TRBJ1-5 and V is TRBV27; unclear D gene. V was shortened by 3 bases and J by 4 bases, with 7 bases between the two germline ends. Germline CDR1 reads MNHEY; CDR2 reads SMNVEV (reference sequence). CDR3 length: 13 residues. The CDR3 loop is CASSLGENQPQHF. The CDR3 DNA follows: TGTGCCAGCAGTTTGGGAGAAAATCAGCCCCAGCATTTT.

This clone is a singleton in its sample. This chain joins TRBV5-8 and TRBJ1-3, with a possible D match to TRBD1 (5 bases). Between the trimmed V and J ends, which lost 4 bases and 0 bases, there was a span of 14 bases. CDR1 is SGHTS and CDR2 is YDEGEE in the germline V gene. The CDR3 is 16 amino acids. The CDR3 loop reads CASSPSGHRSGNTIYF. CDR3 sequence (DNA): TGTGCCAGCAGCCCTTCAGGACACCGCTCTGGAAACACCATATATTTT.

The CDR3 DNA sequence: TGTGCCAGCAGTTCGAGACTAGCGGAAAAACAAGAGACCCAGTACTTC. It yields the protein CASSSRLAEKQETQYF. This chain joins TRBV6-6 and TRBJ2-5, with 9 bases matching TRBD2. Germline V gene data show CDR1 as MNHNY and CDR2 as SVGAGI (reference sequence). CDR3 length equals 16 residues. With V trimmed by 4 bases and J by 2 bases, 8 bases remained unmatched.